Each of the 8 T cell receptor beta chains below was sequenced from the same sample in a study of T-cell memory formation after mild COVID-19 (dated by TCRdb to the early 2020s). Library preparation employed 5' RACE. Sequencing relied on an Illumina NovaSeq 6000. TCRdb redid the processing of the public reads, applying fastp at Q25 and MiXCR, and retained in-frame beta chains. All rows with the same CDR3 protein become a single entry with the most common DNA and genes. The sample contains fewer than 550,000 distinct CDR3 sequences, roughly 20% of them found a single time. Of the sample, 7.5% to 9.5% falls within the top ten clones. Sequencing input: PBMCs or a T cell subset sorted from them (not recorded which). The source of these receptors is an adult woman who had mild COVID-19 (a few samples of this study predate the infection). The sample titles of this study are shuffled in the database, so cell type and time point are left out; the donor was told from shared clones.

The chain couples TRBV10-3 to TRBJ2-7, with 10 bases aligning to TRBD1. This CDR3 comprises 21 residues. Per germline, CDR1 ENHRY and CDR2 SYGVKD. The ends lost 3 bases at V and 0 bases at J; junction bases unmatched: 20. Here the CDR3 DNA reads TGTGCCATCAGTGACCCCGCGAGGGGCCAATCGGGACAGGGGCTCTCCTACGAGCAGTACTTC. It codes for CAISDPARGQSGQGLSYEQYF.

The chain employs TRBV5-1 and TRBJ2-5, with TRBD1 as a possible D gene (6 bases). Germline CDR1 SGHRS, CDR2 YFSETQ. The CDR3 sequence is 14 residues long. V was shortened by 0 bases and J by 5 bases, with 11 bases between the two germline ends. The CDR3 is CASSLEGGRETQYF. In nucleotides, the CDR3 is TGCGCCAGCAGCTTGGAAGGGGGTAGGGAGACCCAGTACTTC.

This clonotype was picked up a small number of times. The rearrangement joins TRBV28 to TRBJ1-6; D unresolved. Germline V gives CDR1 MDHEN, CDR2 SYDVKM. The CDR3 length is 12 residues. V gave up 6 bases and J gave up 10 bases, with 10 bases separating them. The CDR3 sequence: CASSRDGSPLHF. The CDR3 nucleotides are TGTGCCAGCAGCCGGGATGGATCACCCCTCCACTTT.

This clonotype was seen only a few times. The V and J genes are TRBV6-2 or TRBV6-3 and TRBJ2-1; TRBD1 matches at 9 bases. Germline CDR1 and CDR2: MNHEY and SVGEGT. Trimming at V came to 7 bases and at J to 3 bases, leaving 4 bases not matched to a gene. CDR3 length: 14 amino acids. CDR3 coding DNA: TGTGCCAGCACCGGGACAGGGTTCTACAATGAGCAGTTCTTC. It specifies CASTGTGFYNEQFF.

In its sample, this clonotype was seen a few times. The chain employs TRBV11-2 and TRBJ1-1; D gene unclear. This CDR3 region has 16 residues. Trimming removed 0 bases from V and 5 bases from J, with 16 bases in between. Per germline, CDR1 SGHAT and CDR2 FQNNGV. CDR3 nucleotides: TGTGCCAGCAGCTTAGATTGGAGGGAATTTGGGACTGAAGCTTTCTTT. It is translated as CASSLDWREFGTEAFF.

This clonotype was seen more than once but under ten times. The chain links TRBV4-2 to TRBJ1-2; TRBD1 matches 8 bases. The germline V gene has CDR1 LGHNA and CDR2 YNFKEQ. The CDR3 spans 15 residues. The V gene end was trimmed by 3 bases and the J gene end by 4 bases; junction bases not matched to a gene: 7. CDR3 in DNA: TGTGCCAGCAGCCAGGTCGGACAGGGTACCTATGGCTACACCTTC. It translates to CASSQVGQGTYGYTF.

The V call is TRBV12-3 or TRBV12-4, the J call TRBJ1-2; TRBD1 is a possible D gene (5 bases). The V end was cut by 0 bases, the J end by 8 bases, with 13 bases between. The CDR3 runs to 14 residues. CDR3 sequence (DNA): TGTGCCAGCAGTTTAGCTATCAGGGACCTAGGCTACACCTTC. This sequence encodes CASSLAIRDLGYTF.

The chain has TRBV11-3 and TRBJ1-2, with TRBD1 as a possible D gene (6 bases). The CDR3 contains 14 residues. In germline, CDR1 is SGHNT, CDR2 YENEEA. V gave up 2 bases and J gave up 8 bases, with 15 bases separating them. The CDR3 DNA follows: TGTGCCAGCAGCTTACGGGACCGACAGGCAGGCTACACCTTC. Amino acids: CASSLRDRQAGYTF.